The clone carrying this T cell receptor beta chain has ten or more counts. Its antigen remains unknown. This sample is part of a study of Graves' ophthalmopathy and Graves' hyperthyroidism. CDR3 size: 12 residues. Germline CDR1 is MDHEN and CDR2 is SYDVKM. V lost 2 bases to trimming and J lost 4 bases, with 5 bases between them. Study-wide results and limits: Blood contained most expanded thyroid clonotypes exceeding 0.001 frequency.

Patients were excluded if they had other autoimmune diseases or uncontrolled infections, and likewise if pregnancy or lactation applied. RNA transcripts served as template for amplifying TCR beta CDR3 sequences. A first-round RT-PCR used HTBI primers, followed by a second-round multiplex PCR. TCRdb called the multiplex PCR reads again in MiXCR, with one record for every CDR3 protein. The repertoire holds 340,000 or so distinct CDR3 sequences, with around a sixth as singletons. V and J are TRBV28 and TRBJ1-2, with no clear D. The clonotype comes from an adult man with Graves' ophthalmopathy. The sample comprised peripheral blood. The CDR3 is CASSLRGYGYTF. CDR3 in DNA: TGTGCCAGCAGTTTACGCGGCTATGGCTACACCTTC.